Shown below are 23 T cell receptor beta chains from a single sample sequenced in a study of T cells in localized non-small cell lung cancer (dated by TCRdb to 2020 to 2021). Library preparation was by the immunoSEQ multiplex PCR assay. TCRdb limited this immuneACCESS table to in-frame rearrangements with V and J called. A share of clones is missing; checked studies link under half to unresolved V genes, and the rest is unexplained. For this sample there are approximately 83,000 clones; around 89% appear just once. The ten largest account for roughly 20% of the sample. This material consisted of peripheral blood, taken before any cancer treatment. The receptors derive from a woman aged 35-75 years with stage I squamous cell lung carcinoma.

The gene calls are TRBV7-9 and TRBJ2-5; possibly TRBD1 or TRBD2 for D (5 bases each). The germline CDR1 and CDR2 sequences are SEHNR and FQNEAQ (reference sequence). The V gene lost 4 bases and the J gene lost 2 bases, with 11 bases spanning the gap. The CDR3 is 14 amino acids. The CDR3 sequence is CASSSPGRQETQYF. The CDR3 DNA reads as TGTGCCAGCAGCTCTCCGGGACGGCAAGAGACCCAGTACTTC.

The rearrangement links TRBV6-5 to TRBJ1-6; D may be TRBD1 (6 bases). CDR3 length: 14 amino acids. The V and J ends lost 8 bases and 7 bases respectively, with 15 bases between them. Germline V CDR1 and CDR2: MNHEY, SVGAGI. CDR3 region: CASRTGQMNSPLHF. The DNA of the CDR3 is TGTGCCAGCCGTACTGGACAGATGAATTCACCCCTCCACTTT.

The chain carries TRBV6-5 and TRBJ2-7; TRBD1 aligns across 7 bases. Trimming at V came to 6 bases and at J to 2 bases, leaving 7 bases not matched to a gene. The length of the CDR3 is 14 residues. Germline V lookup: CDR1 MNHEY, CDR2 SVGAGI. CDR3 nucleotide sequence: TGTGCCAGCAGGAAGACAGGGATTACCTACGAGCAGTACTTC. Its translation is CASRKTGITYEQYF.

The genes are TRBV28 and TRBJ1-1; possibly TRBD1 for D (5 bases). This CDR3 has 12 amino acids. V lost 8 bases and J 3 bases, leaving 10 bases between the germline ends. In germline, CDR1 is MDHEN, CDR2 SYDVKM. Written as DNA, the CDR3 is TGTGCCAGCTGGGGGATGGACACTGAAGCTTTCTTT. Amino acids: CASWGMDTEAFF.

This clone showed up just a few times. The genes are TRBV29-1 and TRBJ2-3, with 10 bases matching TRBD2. The V and J ends lost 6 bases and 1 base, in that order; junction bases with no gene match: 4. The CDR3 spans 14 residues. Germline V CDR1 and CDR2: SQVTM, ANQGSEA. CDR3 sequence: CSVAGLAGTDTQYF. Written as DNA, the CDR3 is TGCAGCGTAGCTGGACTAGCGGGCACAGATACGCAGTATTTT.

The table lists this clone with a count of one. This chain uses TRBV18 with TRBJ1-2; 7 bases align to TRBD1. The CDR3 runs to 15 residues. V was pared by 1 base and J by 6 bases, with 8 bases of the junction left unmatched. Germline V gives CDR1 KGHSH, CDR2 LQKENI. The CDR3 nucleotides read TGTGCCAGCTCACCACTTATTTCGGACAGGAATGGCTACACCTTC. Translated: CASSPLISDRNGYTF. The full variable domain, its missing parts supplied by reference TRBV18 and TRBJ1-2, is NAGVMQNPRHLVRRRGQEARLRCSPMKGHSHVYWYRQLPEEGLKFMVYLQKENIIDESGMPKERFSAEFPKEGPSILRIQQVVRGDSAAYFCASSPLISDRNGYTFGSGTRLTVV.

The genes are TRBV11-1 and TRBJ2-3, with a possible D match to TRBD2 (5 bases). V lost 2 bases and J 2 bases, leaving 8 bases between the germline ends. The CDR3 contains 14 residues. In germline, CDR1 is SGHAT, CDR2 FQDESV (reference sequence). CDR3 protein: CASSLTGNTDTQYF. The CDR3 region has the DNA TGTGCCAGCAGCTTAACGGGAAACACAGATACGCAGTATTTT.

The chain couples TRBV7-9 to TRBJ1-4, with TRBD1 identical over 9 bases. V was clipped by 5 bases and J by 5 bases; unmatched bases: 3. Germline CDR1 SEHNR, CDR2 FQNEAQ (reference sequence). The CDR3 has 14 amino acids. CDR3 protein: CASSQGQGNEKLFF. CDR3 nucleotide sequence: TGTGCCAGCAGCCAGGGACAGGGCAATGAAAAACTGTTTTTT.

This clone is a singleton in its sample. This chain's CDR3 is CASSDYLMNTEAFF. CDR3 DNA sequence: TGCGCCAGCAGTGATTACCTCATGAACACTGAAGCTTTCTTT. The chain joins TRBV10-2 to TRBJ1-1; no clear D. V was trimmed by 3 bases and J by 0 bases, leaving 8 bases between them. In germline, CDR1 is WSHSY, CDR2 SAAADI. This CDR3 is built from 14 residues.

This sequence joins TRBV27 and TRBJ2-1; 12 bases map to TRBD2. Germline V gene sequence: CDR1 MNHEY, CDR2 SMNVEV (reference sequence). The ends lost 5 bases at V and 2 bases at J; junction bases unmatched: 7. CDR3 length equals 17 residues. CDR3 nucleotide sequence: TGTGCCAGCAGTCTTTGGACTAGCGGGGTCACCTACAATGAGCAGTTCTTC. Translation gives CASSLWTSGVTYNEQFF.

The rearrangement links TRBV21-1 to TRBJ1-1. TRBV21-1 is recorded as a pseudogene. CDR3 size: 16 residues. The CDR3 bases are TGTGCCAGCAGCAAAGAGGTAAGAGAGGTGAACACTGAAGCTTTCTTT. It encodes CASSKEVREVNTEAFF.

This chain joins TRBV6-1 and TRBJ1-2; tentative D call: TRBD1 (5 bases). V lost 6 bases and J 2 bases, leaving 16 bases between the germline ends. This CDR3 spans 15 amino acids. Germline CDR1 MNHNS, CDR2 SASEGT. CDR3 loop: CASRTIRDGNYGYTF. The CDR3 coding sequence is TGTGCCAGCAGGACAATCCGGGACGGAAACTATGGCTACACCTTC.

V and J are TRBV30 and TRBJ2-7; D perhaps matches TRBD2 (6 bases). Germline V CDR1 and CDR2: GTSNPN, SVGIG (reference sequence). The V gene lost 8 bases and the J gene lost 2 bases, with 13 bases spanning the gap. The length of the CDR3 is 12 residues. The CDR3 bases are TGTGCCCACAGGCGGGGCCCCTACGAGCAGTACTTC. It translates to CAHRRGPYEQYF. The full variable domain, its missing parts supplied by reference TRBV30 and TRBJ2-7, is SQTIHQWPATLVQPVGSPLSLECTVEGTSNPNLYWYRQAAGRGLQLLFYSVGIGQISSEVPQNLSASRPQDRQFILSSKKLLLSDSGFYLCAHRRGPYEQYFGPGTRLTVT.

This clone appeared many times. The rearrangement uses TRBV15 and TRBJ2-3; 8 bases fit TRBD2. The CDR3 runs 16 residues. V was clipped by 4 bases and J by 4 bases; unmatched bases: 10. Germline CDR1 and CDR2: LNHNV and YYDKDF (reference sequence). CDR3 sequence (DNA): TGTGCCACCAGCATGATAGCGGGGACGGGGGCAGATACGCAGTATTTT. Translating it yields CATSMIAGTGADTQYF.

The J gene is TRBJ1-5, the V gene TRBV27; 7 nucleotides line up with TRBD1. V trimming: 6 bases; J trimming: 2 bases; junction bases outside the gene matches: 4. The CDR3 consists of 14 residues. Per germline, CDR1 MNHEY and CDR2 SMNVEV (reference sequence). DNA for the CDR3: TGTGCCAGCAGACTTGGACAGGGCAATCAGCCCCAGCATTTT. Its translation: CASRLGQGNQPQHF.

The chain has TRBV15 and TRBJ1-5, with D possibly matching TRBD1 (5 bases). CDR1 and CDR2 from the germline V gene are LNHNV and YYDKDF (reference sequence). Trimming removed 5 bases from V and 4 bases from J, with 18 bases in between. This CDR3 is 16 amino acids long. In DNA form, the CDR3 reads TGTGCCACCAGCCCGATGCTCGGGACCTCTAATCAGCCCCAGCATTTT. As protein: CATSPMLGTSNQPQHF. The variable domain in full, with the rest retrieved from reference TRBV15 and TRBJ1-5, is DAMVIQNPRYQVTQFGKPVTLSCSQTLNHNVMYWYQQKSSQAPKLLFHYYDKDFNNEADTPDNFQSRRPNTSFCFLDIRSPGLGDTAMYLCATSPMLGTSNQPQHFGDGTRLSIL.

The CDR3 DNA is TGTGCCAGCAGTGTCCGGGACAGGCAAGAGACCCAGTACTTC. This gives the protein CASSVRDRQETQYF. The V and J genes are TRBV6-1 and TRBJ2-5, with 8 nucleotides matching TRBD1. Trimming at V came to 4 bases and at J to 2 bases, leaving 3 bases not matched to a gene. The CDR3 loop spans 14 amino acids. Germline V gene data show CDR1 as MNHNS and CDR2 as SASEGT.

This chain links TRBV9 with TRBJ1-2, with D unclear. The length of the CDR3 is 14 residues. Germline values: CDR1 SGDLS, CDR2 YYNGEE. V dropped 0 bases and J dropped 5 bases, with 11 bases sitting between them. The CDR3 region is CASSVDGRTYGYTF. CDR3 nucleotide sequence: TGTGCCAGCAGCGTAGACGGGCGGACTTATGGCTACACCTTC.

This chain uses TRBV10-3 with TRBJ1-5, with no clear D. The germline V gene has CDR1 ENHRY and CDR2 SYGVKD. V lost 5 bases, J lost 5 bases, and 10 bases lay in between. This CDR3 spans 13 amino acids. The CDR3 spells CAISSGWDQPQHF. The CDR3 bases are TGTGCCATCAGTTCCGGGTGGGATCAGCCCCAGCATTTT.

The V gene is TRBV10-2, the J gene TRBJ1-3; tentatively, D is TRBD1 (6 bases). Per the germline V gene, CDR1 is WSHSY and CDR2 is SAAADI. The CDR3 sequence is 14 residues long. Trimming left V 3 bases short and J 4 bases short, with 10 bases between. The CDR3 DNA sequence: TGCGCCAGCAGTGAACAGGGATCCGGAAACACCATATATTTT. Its protein is CASSEQGSGNTIYF.

The V gene is TRBV11-3, the J gene TRBJ2-7; D is ambiguous. Germline V gene sequence: CDR1 SGHNT, CDR2 YENEEA. The ends were cut back, 1 base at V and 0 bases at J, with 7 bases in the middle. This CDR3 has 14 residues. The CDR3 sequence: CASSLGAASYEQYF. Written as DNA, the CDR3 is TGTGCCAGCAGCTTAGGTGCAGCCTCCTACGAGCAGTACTTC. Variable domain in full (rest from reference TRBV11-3 and TRBJ2-7): EAGVVQSPRYKIIEKKQPVAFWCNPISGHNTLYWYLQNLGQGPELLIRYENEEAVDDSQLPKDRFSAERLKGVDSTLKIQPAELGDSAVYLCASSLGAASYEQYFGPGTRLTVT.

This rearrangement joins TRBV5-4 to TRBJ2-5, with 12 bases matching TRBD2. Germline V lookup: CDR1 SGHNT, CDR2 YYREEE (reference sequence). V dropped 4 bases and J dropped 5; count of bases not matched to a gene: 6. The CDR3 runs 15 residues. The chain's CDR3 is CASSPLAGGEETQYF. The CDR3 nucleotides read TGTGCCAGCAGCCCCCTAGCGGGGGGGGAGGAGACCCAGTACTTC.

CDR3 nucleotide sequence: TGTGCCAGCAGTGGACTAGCGGGGGGTATTACCTACGAGCAGTACTTC. Its protein product is CASSGLAGGITYEQYF. The V gene is TRBV6-1, the J gene TRBJ2-7; 13 bases agree with TRBD2. The CDR3 totals 16 residues. Germline V gene sequence: CDR1 MNHNS, CDR2 SASEGT. V shed 4 bases and J 2 bases; nucleotides not matched to a gene: 5.